The 18 T cell receptor beta chains given below trace back to one sample, sequenced in a study of beta chain features in type 1 diabetes. As every portion of the isolated RNA was reverse transcribed, the sequencing read expressed TCRB transcripts. Sequencing was performed with immunoSEQ multiplex PCR; in TCRdb, only in-frame clones are kept and a portion is missing. The sample lists around 330,000 clones; approximately 11% were seen once. The source material was naive CD4+ T cells from blood. The receptors derive from a woman aged 25 to 39 in good health.

This chain joins TRBV30 and TRBJ1-3, with 7 bases matching TRBD1. From germline, CDR1 is GTSNPN and CDR2 SVGIG (reference sequence). V lost 3 bases, J lost 6 bases, and 11 bases stayed unmatched. This CDR3 contains 15 residues. CDR3 DNA sequence: TGTGCCTGGAGCGTACAGGGGAGTGAAGTAAACACCATATATTTT. Its translation is CAWSVQGSEVNTIYF.

This clone turned up a few times. The chain is built from TRBV28 and TRBJ1-2; 10 nucleotides agree with TRBD1. This CDR3 contains 15 residues. Germline CDR1 reads MDHEN; CDR2 reads SYDVKM. V trimming: 3 bases; J trimming: 6 bases; junction bases outside the gene matches: 7. The CDR3 loop is CASSFSGTGENGYTF. As DNA, the CDR3 is TGTGCCAGCAGTTTCTCGGGGACAGGGGAGAATGGCTACACCTTC.

V usage is TRBV15 and J usage is TRBJ2-5, with D unclear. From germline, CDR1 is LNHNV and CDR2 YYDKDF (reference sequence). The ends were cut back, 0 bases at V and 1 base at J, with 6 bases in the middle. The CDR3 runs 14 residues. The CDR3 bases are TGTGCCACCAGCAGAGACCAGTCCCAAGAGACCCAGTACTTC. It translates to CATSRDQSQETQYF.

The rearrangement joins TRBV4-3 to TRBJ2-2, with no clear D. The CDR3 is made up of 17 amino acids. CDR1 is LGHNA and CDR2 is YSLEER in the germline V gene. Trimming removed 0 bases at V and 4 bases at J, with 15 bases between. CDR3 residues: CASSQDGPEAGTGELFF. The CDR3 bases are TGCGCCAGCAGCCAAGATGGTCCAGAGGCTGGCACCGGGGAGCTGTTTTTT.

The chain carries TRBV7-2 and TRBJ1-2; TRBD1 is a possible D gene (5 bases). The CDR3 is 13 amino acids. The V end lost 4 bases, the J end lost 4 bases, and 10 bases lay between the germline ends. The germline gives CDR1 SGHTA, CDR2 FQGNSA. CDR3 sequence reads: CASSSGTRYGYTF. CDR3 coding DNA: TGTGCCAGCAGCTCCGGGACTCGCTATGGCTACACCTTC.

This clone has only a few counts. This chain links TRBV6-6 with TRBJ1-4, with 7 bases matching TRBD1. J was trimmed by 7 bases and V by 3 bases; bases with no gene match: 8. Germline V lookup: CDR1 MNHNY, CDR2 SVGAGI (reference sequence). The CDR3 length is 15 residues. CDR3 DNA: TGTGCCAGCAGTTATCCGGGGCAGGGGGGTGAAAAACTGTTTTTT. This encodes CASSYPGQGGEKLFF.

The J gene is TRBJ2-3, the V gene TRBV5-4, with 8 bases matching TRBD2. Per germline, CDR1 SGHNT and CDR2 YYREEE (reference sequence). This CDR3 region has 16 residues. The junction had 11 bases not matched to a gene; V was cut back by 3 bases and J by 5 bases. The CDR3 sequence: CASSSKRGAGGDTQYF. For the CDR3, the DNA is TGTGCCAGCAGCTCCAAAAGAGGCGCGGGGGGAGATACGCAGTATTTT. The full variable domain, in which reference TRBV5-4 and TRBJ2-3 provide the parts outside the CDR3, is ETGVTQSPTHLIKTRGQQVTLRCSSQSGHNTVSWYQQALGQGPQFIFQYYREEENGRGNFPPRFSGLQFPNYSSELNVNALELDDSALYLCASSSKRGAGGDTQYFGPGTRLTVL.

In this sample, this clone turned up a few times. The chain is built from TRBV4-2 and TRBJ2-4; no clear D. V gave up 3 bases and J gave up 5 bases, with 8 bases separating them. There are 13 residues in the CDR3. From germline, CDR1 is LGHNA and CDR2 YNFKEQ. This CDR3 reads CASSQGTQNIQYF. The CDR3 DNA follows: TGTGCCAGCAGCCAGGGCACTCAAAACATTCAGTACTTC.

V usage is TRBV27 and J usage is TRBJ2-5, with 14 bases that match TRBD2. Matching the DNA end better, TRBJ2-7 makes the J call doubtful. This CDR3 has 16 residues. Germline assignment: CDR1 MNHEY and CDR2 SMNVEV (reference sequence). This chain's CDR3 is CASSLGTSGRIHEQYF. The CDR3 DNA reads TGTGCCAGCAGTTTAGGGACTAGCGGGAGAATCCACGAGCAGTACTTC.

There are a few counts of this clone. This chain links TRBV5-4 with TRBJ2-1; 12 nucleotides align to TRBD2. Germline V gene data show CDR1 as SGHNT and CDR2 as YYREEE (reference sequence). Germline trimming cut 4 bases from V and 6 bases from J; bases unmatched to any gene: 11. CDR3 size: 17 residues. CDR3 amino acids: CASSLTSSGRGGNEQFF. CDR3 sequence (DNA): TGTGCCAGCAGCCTAACTTCTAGCGGGAGGGGCGGCAATGAGCAGTTCTTC.

This clone was seen a few times. The CDR3 region has the DNA TGTGCCAGCTCACCGTGGACTAGCGGGAGCTCCTACGAGCAGTACTTC. Protein product: CASSPWTSGSSYEQYF. This chain joins TRBV18 and TRBJ2-7, with TRBD2 matching 13 bases. CDR1 KGHSH and CDR2 LQKENI come from the germline V gene. The CDR3 sequence is 16 residues long. The ends lost 3 bases at V and 0 bases at J; junction bases unmatched: 2.

The chain combines TRBV28 with TRBJ2-2; D perhaps matches TRBD2 (6 bases). Germline CDR1 MDHEN, CDR2 SYDVKM. The CDR3 consists of 15 residues. V lost 8 bases and J lost 6, with 19 bases in between. The CDR3 spells CASQAGLHFSGELFF. The CDR3 DNA reads TGTGCCAGCCAAGCGGGCCTCCATTTCTCCGGGGAGCTGTTTTTT.

The gene calls are TRBV7-2 and TRBJ2-7; 11 nucleotides agree with TRBD2. Germline V lookup: CDR1 SGHTA, CDR2 FQGNSA. The CDR3 runs to 14 residues. Losses at the gene ends were 4 bases for V and 3 bases for J; bases not matched to a gene: 2. The CDR3 nucleotides are TGTGCCAGCAGCTGGGGGACTAGCGGCTACGAGCAGTACTTC. It yields the protein CASSWGTSGYEQYF. The full variable domain, with the rest looked up from reference TRBV7-2 and TRBJ2-7, is GAGVSQSPSNKVTEKGKDVELRCDPISGHTALYWYRQSLGQGLEFLIYFQGNSAPDKSGLPSDRFSAERTGGSVSTLTIQRTQQEDSAVYLCASSWGTSGYEQYFGPGTRLTVT.

The sample holds a few counts of this clone. The V and J genes are TRBV5-1 and TRBJ1-5, with a tentative D call TRBD1 (5 bases). The V and J ends lost 2 bases and 5 bases respectively, with 11 bases between them. Germline V CDR1 and CDR2: SGHRS, YFSETQ. CDR3 length equals 14 residues. Here the CDR3 reads CASSLRGDDQPQHF. The CDR3 DNA sequence: TGCGCCAGCAGCTTACGGGGGGACGATCAGCCCCAGCATTTT.

Only a few counts were recorded for this clone. DNA of the CDR3: TGTGCCAGCAGCCCCCGGACTAGCGCCGAGCAGTACTTC. Its translation is CASSPRTSAEQYF. J is TRBJ2-7 and V is TRBV14; 9 bases are shared with TRBD2. Germline CDR1 reads SGHDN; CDR2 reads FVKESK. Germline trimming cut 4 bases from V and 6 bases from J; bases unmatched to any gene: 4. The length of the CDR3 is 13 residues.

This clone has a handful of counts. The chain links TRBV15 to TRBJ2-7; 10 bases are a match to TRBD1. CDR1 and CDR2 (germline): LNHNV, YYDKDF (reference sequence). This CDR3 spans 15 amino acids. The trim removed 5 bases at V and 3 bases at J, leaving 7 bases unmatched. The CDR3 reads CATSGTGVGYYEQYF. For the CDR3, the DNA is TGTGCCACCAGCGGGACAGGGGTGGGATACTACGAGCAGTACTTC.

The V call is TRBV18, the J call TRBJ2-1, with D perhaps TRBD2 (6 bases). The length of the CDR3 is 16 residues. Looked up from germline, CDR1 is KGHSH and CDR2 is LQKENI. V dropped 3 bases and J dropped 1 base, with 13 bases sitting between them. CDR3 bases: TGTGCCAGCTCACCGCGATCGGGGGATTCCTACAATGAGCAGTTCTTC. The encoded protein is CASSPRSGDSYNEQFF.

The chain employs TRBV15 and TRBJ2-7; 9 bases are a match to TRBD1. The trim removed 3 bases at V and 5 bases at J, leaving 8 bases unmatched. Per the germline V gene, CDR1 is LNHNV and CDR2 is YYDKDF (reference sequence). The CDR3 has 15 residues. The CDR3 protein is CATSSRRDRADEQYF. The CDR3 DNA is TGTGCCACCAGCAGTCGCCGGGACAGGGCGGACGAGCAGTACTTC. Full variable domain (remainder filled in from reference TRBV15 and TRBJ2-7): DAMVIQNPRYQVTQFGKPVTLSCSQTLNHNVMYWYQQKSSQAPKLLFHYYDKDFNNEADTPDNFQSRRPNTSFCFLDIRSPGLGDTAMYLCATSSRRDRADEQYFGPGTRLTVT.